One and the same sample provided the 10 T cell receptor beta chains below, sequenced in a study of cytotoxic CD8 clonotypes in ibrutinib-treated CLL. Using immunoSEQ multiplex PCR, the repertoire was profiled, and TCRdb retains in-frame clones only, with some absent. The table records 270,000 or so clones, approximately 76% of them present only once. Sample: PBMCs, taken at disease progression, from a patient treated with ibrutinib. Receptor source: a human donor with chronic lymphocytic leukemia.

This chain connects TRBV10-1 to TRBJ2-5; no clear D gene. Germline CDR1 and CDR2: WNHNN and SYGVQD (reference sequence). With 3 bases removed from V and 3 bases from J, the gap between germline ends came to 14 bases. The CDR3 length is 15 residues. The CDR3, as DNA: TGCGCCAGCAGTGAATCGTTAGGCTCCAAAGAGACCCAGTACTTC. The encoded protein is CASSESLGSKETQYF.

The sample holds a few counts of this clone. This chain joins TRBV5-1 and TRBJ1-2, with TRBD1 identical over 7 bases. Trimming cost V 0 bases and J 3 bases; bases outside gene matches: 2. The CDR3 length is 14 residues. The germline V gene encodes CDR1 SGHRS and CDR2 YFSETQ. CDR3 in DNA: TGCGCCAGCAGCTTGGAAGGGGGCCACTATGGCTACACCTTC. Amino acid sequence: CASSLEGGHYGYTF.

A word on this clone: The sample holds other DNA sequences that translate to the same CDR3. The chain employs TRBV9 and TRBJ2-2; D ambiguous. The length of the CDR3 is 12 residues. V was cut by 2 bases and J by 6 bases, with 5 bases left in between. Germline assignment: CDR1 SGDLS and CDR2 YYNGEE. The CDR3 loop is CASSVRSGELFF. CDR3 coding DNA: TGTGCCAGCAGCGTCCGTTCCGGGGAGCTGTTTTTT.

The J gene is TRBJ2-7, the V gene TRBV6-1; no definite D call. Germline CDR1 and CDR2: MNHNS and SASEGT. V was trimmed by 6 bases and J by 2 bases, leaving 14 bases between them. The CDR3 runs 14 residues. In nucleotides, the CDR3 is TGTGCCAGCAGCCCCCGCAAGGGTACCTACGAGCAGTACTTC. Translation gives CASSPRKGTYEQYF.

There are a few counts of this clone. This chain connects TRBV2 to TRBJ2-5; maybe TRBD2 (5 bases). V lost 5 bases and J 4 bases, leaving 17 bases between the germline ends. The CDR3 covers 15 residues. Germline CDR1 and CDR2: SNHLY and FYNNEI. The CDR3 sequence: CASSSVATNRETQYF. DNA for the CDR3: TGTGCCAGCAGTAGTGTAGCGACAAATAGAGAGACCCAGTACTTC. The full variable domain, its missing parts supplied by reference TRBV2 and TRBJ2-5, is EPEVTQTPSHQVTQMGQEVILRCVPISNHLYFYWYRQILGQKVEFLVSFYNNEISEKSEIFDDQFSVERPDGSNFTLKIRSTKLEDSAMYFCASSSVATNRETQYFGPGTRLLVL.

The V and J genes are TRBV5-1 and TRBJ1-1, with a possible D match to TRBD1 (6 bases). This CDR3 is 17 amino acids long. Trimming cost V 4 bases and J 11 bases, with 30 bases left between them. CDR1 is SGHRS, CDR2 YFSETQ, per germline. The CDR3 loop is CASSISGRRSPHTGAFF. Written as DNA, the CDR3 is TGCGCCAGCAGCATATCGGGGCGGCGTTCTCCTCATACAGGGGCTTTCTTT.

The DNA for the CDR3 is TGTGCCAGCAGTTTATGGGGTAGCCCCCGTACGCAGTATTTT. This translates into CASSLWGSPRTQYF. This chain connects TRBV27 to TRBJ2-3, with no clear D. The CDR3 is made up of 14 amino acids. Trimming removed 1 base from V and 8 bases from J, with 13 bases in between. The germline V gene has CDR1 MNHEY and CDR2 SMNVEV (reference sequence).

The chain links TRBV6-1 to TRBJ2-3; possibly TRBD1 or TRBD2 for D (6 bases each). Germline values: CDR1 MNHNS, CDR2 SASEGT. This CDR3 comprises 14 residues. Trimming left V 8 bases short and J 2 bases short, with 14 bases between. The CDR3 reads CASFSRGLTDTQYF. The CDR3 nucleotides are TGTGCCAGCTTTTCCAGGGGACTCACAGATACGCAGTATTTT.

The genes are TRBV19 and TRBJ1-5; 7 nucleotides line up with TRBD1. Germline V gene sequence: CDR1 LNHDA, CDR2 SQIVND (reference sequence). The length of the CDR3 is 15 residues. The junction had 9 bases not matched to a gene; V was cut back by 5 bases and J by 5 bases. CDR3 sequence reads: CASSPLTGLDQPQHF. The CDR3 nucleotides are TGTGCCAGTAGTCCTTTGACAGGGTTGGATCAGCCCCAGCATTTT.

The chain has TRBV5-1 and TRBJ1-2, with 10 bases identical to TRBD1. Germline trimming cut 1 base from V and 3 bases from J; bases unmatched to any gene: 12. There are 18 residues in the CDR3. The germline V gene has CDR1 SGHRS and CDR2 YFSETQ. CDR3 region: CASSLRGTGQGPDYGYTF. The CDR3, as DNA: TGCGCCAGCAGCTTGAGGGGGACGGGACAGGGGCCCGACTATGGCTACACCTTC. The full variable domain, in which reference TRBV5-1 and TRBJ1-2 provide the parts outside the CDR3, is KAGVTQTPRYLIKTRGQQVTLSCSPISGHRSVSWYQQTPGQGLQFLFEYFSETQRNKGNFPGRFSGRQFSNSRSEMNVSTLELGDSALYLCASSLRGTGQGPDYGYTFGSGTRLTVV.